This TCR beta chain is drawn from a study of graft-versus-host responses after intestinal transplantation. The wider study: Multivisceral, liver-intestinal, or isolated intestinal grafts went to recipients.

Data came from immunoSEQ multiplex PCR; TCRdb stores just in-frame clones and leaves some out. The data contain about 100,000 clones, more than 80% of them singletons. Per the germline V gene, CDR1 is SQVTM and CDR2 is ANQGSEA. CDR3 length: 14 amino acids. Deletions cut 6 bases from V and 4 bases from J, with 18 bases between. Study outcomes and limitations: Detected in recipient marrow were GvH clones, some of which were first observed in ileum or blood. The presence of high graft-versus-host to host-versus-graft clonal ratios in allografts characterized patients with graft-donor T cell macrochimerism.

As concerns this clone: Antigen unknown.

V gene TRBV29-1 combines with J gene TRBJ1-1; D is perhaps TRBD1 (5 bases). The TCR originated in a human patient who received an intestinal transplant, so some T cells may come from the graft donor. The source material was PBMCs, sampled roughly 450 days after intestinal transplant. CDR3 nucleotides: TGCAGCGTAGCGACAAAAGGGGCTAGCACTGAAGCTTTCTTT. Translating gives CSVATKGASTEAFF. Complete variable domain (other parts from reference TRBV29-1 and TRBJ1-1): SAVISQKPSRDICQRGTSLTIQCQVDSQVTMMFWYRQQPGQSLTLIATANQGSEATYESGFVIDKFPISRPNLTFSTLTVSNMSPEDSSIYLCSVATKGASTEAFFGQGTRLTVV.